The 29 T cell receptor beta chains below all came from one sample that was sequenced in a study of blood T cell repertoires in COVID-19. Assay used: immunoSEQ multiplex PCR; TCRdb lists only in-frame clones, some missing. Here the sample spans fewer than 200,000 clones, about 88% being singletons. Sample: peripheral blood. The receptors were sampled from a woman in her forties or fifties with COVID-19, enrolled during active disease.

This CDR3 reads CASSRDREGEQYF. The CDR3 DNA follows: TGTGCCAGCAGCAGGGACAGGGAAGGCGAGCAGTACTTC. The chain combines TRBV7-2 with TRBJ2-7; TRBD1 matches at 9 bases. The ends lost 5 bases at V and 6 bases at J; junction bases unmatched: 5. This CDR3 spans 13 amino acids. CDR1 is SGHTA, CDR2 FQGNSA, per germline.

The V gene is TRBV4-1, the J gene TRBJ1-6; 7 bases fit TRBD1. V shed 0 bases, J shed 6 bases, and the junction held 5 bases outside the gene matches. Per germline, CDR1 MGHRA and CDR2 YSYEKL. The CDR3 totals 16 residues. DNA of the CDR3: TGCGCCAGCAGCCAAGATAGGACAGGTTTTAATTCACCCCTCCACTTT. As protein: CASSQDRTGFNSPLHF.

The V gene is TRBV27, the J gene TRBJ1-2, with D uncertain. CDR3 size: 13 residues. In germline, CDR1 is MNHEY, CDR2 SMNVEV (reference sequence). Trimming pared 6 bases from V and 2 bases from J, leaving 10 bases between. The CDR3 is CASRRTGNYGYTF. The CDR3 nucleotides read TGTGCCAGCAGACGGACGGGAAACTATGGCTACACCTTC.

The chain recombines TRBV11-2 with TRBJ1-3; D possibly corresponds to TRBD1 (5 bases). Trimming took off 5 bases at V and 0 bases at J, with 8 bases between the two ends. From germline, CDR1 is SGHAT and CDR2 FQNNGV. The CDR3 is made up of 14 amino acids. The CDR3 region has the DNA TGTGCCAGCAGCGCAGGGATCTCTGGAAACACCATATATTTT. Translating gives CASSAGISGNTIYF.

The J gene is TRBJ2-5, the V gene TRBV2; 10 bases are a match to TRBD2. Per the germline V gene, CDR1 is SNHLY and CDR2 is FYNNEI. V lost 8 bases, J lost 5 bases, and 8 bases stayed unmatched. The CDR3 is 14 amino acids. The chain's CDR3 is CASGGAGGRETQYF. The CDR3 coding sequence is TGTGCCAGCGGTGGAGCGGGGGGGCGGGAGACCCAGTACTTC. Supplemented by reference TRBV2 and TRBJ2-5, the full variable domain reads EPEVTQTPSHQVTQMGQEVILRCVPISNHLYFYWYRQILGQKVEFLVSFYNNEISEKSEIFDDQFSVERPDGSNFTLKIRSTKLEDSAMYFCASGGAGGRETQYFGPGTRLLVL.

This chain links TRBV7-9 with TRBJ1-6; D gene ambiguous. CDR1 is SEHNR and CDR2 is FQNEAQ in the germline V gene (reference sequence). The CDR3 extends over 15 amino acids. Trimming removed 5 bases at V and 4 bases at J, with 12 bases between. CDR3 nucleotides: TGTGCCAGCAGCCTAGGCGGCTCATATAATTCACCCCTCCACTTT. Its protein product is CASSLGGSYNSPLHF.

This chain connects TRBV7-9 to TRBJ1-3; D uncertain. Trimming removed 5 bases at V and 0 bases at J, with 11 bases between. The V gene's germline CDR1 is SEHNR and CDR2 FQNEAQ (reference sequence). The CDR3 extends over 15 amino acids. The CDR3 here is CASSIGLGSGNTIYF. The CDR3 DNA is TGTGCCAGCAGCATTGGACTGGGCTCTGGAAACACCATATATTTT.

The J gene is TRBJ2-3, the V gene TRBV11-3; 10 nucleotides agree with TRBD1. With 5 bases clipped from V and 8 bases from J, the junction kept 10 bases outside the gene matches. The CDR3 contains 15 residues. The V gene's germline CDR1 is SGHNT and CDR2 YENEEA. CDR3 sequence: CASSPDRGLRATQYF. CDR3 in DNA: TGTGCCAGCAGCCCGGACAGGGGGTTAAGGGCTACGCAGTATTTT. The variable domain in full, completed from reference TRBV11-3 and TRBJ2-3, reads EAGVVQSPRYKIIEKKQPVAFWCNPISGHNTLYWYLQNLGQGPELLIRYENEEAVDDSQLPKDRFSAERLKGVDSTLKIQPAELGDSAVYLCASSPDRGLRATQYFGPGTRLTVL.

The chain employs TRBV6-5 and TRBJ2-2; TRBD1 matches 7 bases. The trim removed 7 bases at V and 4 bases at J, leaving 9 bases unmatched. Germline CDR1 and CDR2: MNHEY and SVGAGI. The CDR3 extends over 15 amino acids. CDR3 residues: CASMGQSAGTGELFF. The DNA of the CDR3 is TGTGCCAGCATGGGACAGTCGGCCGGCACCGGGGAGCTGTTTTTT.

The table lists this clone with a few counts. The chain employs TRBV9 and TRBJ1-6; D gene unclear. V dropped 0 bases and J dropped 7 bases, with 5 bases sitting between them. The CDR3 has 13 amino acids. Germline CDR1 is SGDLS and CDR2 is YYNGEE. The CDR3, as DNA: TGTGCCAGCAGCGTAGGAGGGAATTCACCCCTCCACTTT. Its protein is CASSVGGNSPLHF.

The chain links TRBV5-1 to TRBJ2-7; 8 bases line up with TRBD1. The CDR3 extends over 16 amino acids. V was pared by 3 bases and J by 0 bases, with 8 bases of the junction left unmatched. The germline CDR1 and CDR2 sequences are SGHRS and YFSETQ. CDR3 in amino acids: CASSSTTGESSYEQYF. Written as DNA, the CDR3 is TGCGCCAGCAGCTCGACGACAGGGGAGAGCTCCTACGAGCAGTACTTC.

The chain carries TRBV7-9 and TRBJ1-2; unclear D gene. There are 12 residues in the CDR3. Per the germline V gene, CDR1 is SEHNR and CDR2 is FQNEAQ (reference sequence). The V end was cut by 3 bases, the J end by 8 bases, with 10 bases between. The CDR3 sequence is CASSFREEGYTF. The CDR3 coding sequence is TGTGCCAGCAGCTTCCGGGAAGAGGGCTACACCTTC.

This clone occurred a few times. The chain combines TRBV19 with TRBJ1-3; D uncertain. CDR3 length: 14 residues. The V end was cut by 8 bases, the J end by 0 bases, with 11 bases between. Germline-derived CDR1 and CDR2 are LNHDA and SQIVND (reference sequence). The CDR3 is CASLPGYSGNTIYF. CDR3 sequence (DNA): TGTGCCAGTTTACCAGGTTACTCTGGAAACACCATATATTTT.

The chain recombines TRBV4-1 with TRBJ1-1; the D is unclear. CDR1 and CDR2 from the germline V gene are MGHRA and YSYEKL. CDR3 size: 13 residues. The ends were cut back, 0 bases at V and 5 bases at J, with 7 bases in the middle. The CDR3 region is CASSQDRRTEAFF. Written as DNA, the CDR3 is TGCGCCAGCAGCCAAGATCGGAGGACTGAAGCTTTCTTT.

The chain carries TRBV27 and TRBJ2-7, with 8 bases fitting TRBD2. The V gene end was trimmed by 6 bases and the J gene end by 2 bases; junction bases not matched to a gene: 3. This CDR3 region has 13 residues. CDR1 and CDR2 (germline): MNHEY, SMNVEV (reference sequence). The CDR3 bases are TGTGCCAGCAGAGAACTAGCGGCCTACGAGCAGTACTTC. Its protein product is CASRELAAYEQYF.

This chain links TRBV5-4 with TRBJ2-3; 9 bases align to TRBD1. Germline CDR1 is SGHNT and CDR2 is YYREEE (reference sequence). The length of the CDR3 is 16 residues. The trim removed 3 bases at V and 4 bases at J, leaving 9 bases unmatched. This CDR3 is CASSSTPWDRADTQYF. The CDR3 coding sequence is TGTGCCAGCAGCTCCACCCCCTGGGACAGGGCAGATACGCAGTATTTT.

CDR3 DNA: TGTGCCAGCAGCCAGGGGACTAGCGTCGGTGAGACCCAGTACTTC. This sequence encodes CASSQGTSVGETQYF. The gene calls are TRBV4-2 and TRBJ2-5; 10 bases line up with TRBD2. Germline CDR1 LGHNA, CDR2 YNFKEQ. The CDR3 is 15 residues long. V lost 3 bases, J lost 5 bases, and 6 bases stayed unmatched.

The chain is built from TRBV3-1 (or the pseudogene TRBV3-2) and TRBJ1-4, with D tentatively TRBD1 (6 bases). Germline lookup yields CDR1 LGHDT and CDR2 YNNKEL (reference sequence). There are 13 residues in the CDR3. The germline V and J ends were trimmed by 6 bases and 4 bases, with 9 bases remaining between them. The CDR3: CASSRGNNEKLFF. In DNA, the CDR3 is TGTGCCAGCAGTAGGGGGAATAATGAAAAACTGTTTTTT.

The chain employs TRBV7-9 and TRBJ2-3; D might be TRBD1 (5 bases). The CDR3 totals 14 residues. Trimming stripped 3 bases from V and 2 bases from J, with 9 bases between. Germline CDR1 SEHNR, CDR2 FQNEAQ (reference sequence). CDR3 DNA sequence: TGTGCCAGCAGCTTCGGCAGGGACACAGATACGCAGTATTTT. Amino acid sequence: CASSFGRDTDTQYF.

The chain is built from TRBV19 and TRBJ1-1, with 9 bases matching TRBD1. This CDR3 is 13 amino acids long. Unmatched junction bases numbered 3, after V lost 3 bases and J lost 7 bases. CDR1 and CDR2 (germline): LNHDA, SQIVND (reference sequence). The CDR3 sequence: CASSIKTGGEAFF. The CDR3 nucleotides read TGTGCCAGTAGTATTAAGACAGGGGGTGAAGCTTTCTTT. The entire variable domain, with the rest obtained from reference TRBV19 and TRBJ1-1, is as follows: DGGITQSPKYLFRKEGQNVTLSCEQNLNHDAMYWYRQDPGQGLRLIYYSQIVNDFQKGDIAEGYSVSREKKESFPLTVTSAQKNPTAFYLCASSIKTGGEAFFGQGTRLTVV.

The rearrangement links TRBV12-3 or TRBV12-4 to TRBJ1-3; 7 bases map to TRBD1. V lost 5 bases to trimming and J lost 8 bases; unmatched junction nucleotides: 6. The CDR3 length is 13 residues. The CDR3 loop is CASSPQGRDTIYF. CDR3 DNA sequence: TGTGCCAGCAGTCCACAGGGGAGAGACACCATATATTTT.

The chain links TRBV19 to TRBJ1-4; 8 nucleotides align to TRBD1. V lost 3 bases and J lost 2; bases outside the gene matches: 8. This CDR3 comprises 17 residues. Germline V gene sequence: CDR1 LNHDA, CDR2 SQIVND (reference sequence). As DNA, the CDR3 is TGTGCCAGTAGTATGGGGACAGGAACGTCGACTAATGAAAAACTGTTTTTT. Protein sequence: CASSMGTGTSTNEKLFF. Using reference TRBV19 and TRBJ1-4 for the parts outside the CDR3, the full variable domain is DGGITQSPKYLFRKEGQNVTLSCEQNLNHDAMYWYRQDPGQGLRLIYYSQIVNDFQKGDIAEGYSVSREKKESFPLTVTSAQKNPTAFYLCASSMGTGTSTNEKLFFGSGTQLSVL.

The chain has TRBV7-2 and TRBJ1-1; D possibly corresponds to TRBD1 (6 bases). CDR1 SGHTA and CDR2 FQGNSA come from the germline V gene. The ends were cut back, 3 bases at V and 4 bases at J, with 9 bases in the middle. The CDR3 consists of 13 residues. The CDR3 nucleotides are TGTGCCAGCAGCTTCGGGGGGCGCACTGAAGCTTTCTTT. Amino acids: CASSFGGRTEAFF.

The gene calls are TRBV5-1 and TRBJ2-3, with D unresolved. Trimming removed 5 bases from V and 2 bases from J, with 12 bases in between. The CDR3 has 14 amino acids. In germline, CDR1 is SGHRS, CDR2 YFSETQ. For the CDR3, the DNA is TGCGCCAGCAGTGACATAGAGACCACAGATACGCAGTATTTT. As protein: CASSDIETTDTQYF.

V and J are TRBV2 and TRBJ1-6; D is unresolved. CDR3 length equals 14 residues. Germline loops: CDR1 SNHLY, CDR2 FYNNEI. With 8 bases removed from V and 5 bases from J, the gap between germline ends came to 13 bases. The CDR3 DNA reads TGTGCCAGCCGAAGAGAACAGAATAATTCACCCCTCCACTTT. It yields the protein CASRREQNNSPLHF.

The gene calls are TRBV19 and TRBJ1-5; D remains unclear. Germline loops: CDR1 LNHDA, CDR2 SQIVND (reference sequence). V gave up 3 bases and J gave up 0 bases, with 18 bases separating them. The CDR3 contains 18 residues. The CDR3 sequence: CASSIGYGVGDSNQPQHF. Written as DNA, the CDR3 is TGTGCCAGTAGTATCGGGTACGGGGTCGGGGATAGCAATCAGCCCCAGCATTTT.

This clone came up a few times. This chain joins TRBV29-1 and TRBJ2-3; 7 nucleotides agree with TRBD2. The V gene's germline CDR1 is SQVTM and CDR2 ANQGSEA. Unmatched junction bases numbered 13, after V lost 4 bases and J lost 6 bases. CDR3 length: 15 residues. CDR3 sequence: CSVGRRERGTDTQYF. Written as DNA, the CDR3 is TGCAGCGTTGGACGGAGAGAGCGGGGTACGGATACGCAGTATTTT.

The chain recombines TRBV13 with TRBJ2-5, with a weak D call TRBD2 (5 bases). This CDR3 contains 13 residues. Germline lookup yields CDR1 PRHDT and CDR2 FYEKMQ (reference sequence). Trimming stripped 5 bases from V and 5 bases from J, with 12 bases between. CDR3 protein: CASSPGIGETQYF. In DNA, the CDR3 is TGTGCCAGCAGCCCCGGGATTGGGGAGACCCAGTACTTC. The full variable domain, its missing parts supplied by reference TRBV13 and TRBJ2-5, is AAGVIQSPRHLIKEKRETATLKCYPIPRHDTVYWYQQGPGQDPQFLISFYEKMQSDKGSIPDRFSAQQFSDYHSELNMSSLELGDSALYFCASSPGIGETQYFGPGTRLLVL.

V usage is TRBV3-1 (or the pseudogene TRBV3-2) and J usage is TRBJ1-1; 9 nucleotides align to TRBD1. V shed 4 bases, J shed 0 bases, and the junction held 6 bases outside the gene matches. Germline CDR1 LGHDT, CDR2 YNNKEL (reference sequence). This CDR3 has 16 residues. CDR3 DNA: TGTGCCAGCAGCCCTTCGGGACAGGGTATGAACACTGAAGCTTTCTTT. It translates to CASSPSGQGMNTEAFF.